This passage covers 25 T cell receptor beta chains from one sample sequenced in a study of T cells after yellow fever vaccination. A single record per CDR3 protein comes from TCRdb applying MiXCR to the 5' RACE reads. Of around 310,000 distinct CDR3 sequences in the sample, 3.5% to 4.5% were seen once. The sequenced sample was PBMCs, obtained 15 days after the yellow fever booster vaccination. The receptors were gathered from a man aged 18 to 35 who received the YFV17D yellow fever vaccine.

This clonotype showed up many times. The chain carries TRBV5-5 and TRBJ2-2, with D tentatively TRBD2 (6 bases). Germline loops: CDR1 SGHKS, CDR2 YYEKEE (reference sequence). Trimming left V 4 bases short and J 5 bases short, with 18 bases between. There are 16 residues in the CDR3. The CDR3 DNA sequence: TGTGCCAGCAGCCCCTCGGGGGTACCGCAGACCGGGGAGCTGTTTTTT. Its protein product is CASSPSGVPQTGELFF. Supplemented by reference TRBV5-5 and TRBJ2-2, the full variable domain reads DAGVTQSPTHLIKTRGQQVTLRCSPISGHKSVSWYQQVLGQGPQFIFQYYEKEERGRGNFPDRFSARQFPNYSSELNVNALLLGDSALYLCASSPSGVPQTGELFFGEGSRLTVL.

Only a few counts were recorded for this clonotype. The chain is built from TRBV7-2 and TRBJ1-5, with TRBD1 matching 7 bases. Per germline, CDR1 SGHTA and CDR2 FQGNSA. The CDR3 has 14 residues. V lost 5 bases to trimming and J lost 3 bases; unmatched junction nucleotides: 4. CDR3 sequence: CASSDGTVNQPQHF. The CDR3 DNA follows: TGTGCCAGCAGCGATGGGACAGTCAATCAGCCCCAGCATTTT.

CDR3 nucleotides: TGCGCCAGCAGCCGCCCTCAATCACCCCTCCACTTT. The encoded protein is CASSRPQSPLHF. The chain uses TRBV4-3 and TRBJ1-6; D is undetermined. V was cut by 4 bases and J by 10 bases, with 8 bases left in between. This CDR3 has 12 residues. Germline assignment: CDR1 LGHNA and CDR2 YSLEER.

This clonotype turned up a few times. The chain couples TRBV14 to TRBJ1-1; 7 nucleotides align to TRBD1. Unmatched junction bases numbered 7, after V lost 3 bases and J lost 6 bases. CDR3 length: 14 residues. From germline, CDR1 is SGHDN and CDR2 FVKESK. In DNA form, the CDR3 reads TGTGCCAGCAGCCAGGCGGACAGGATGGCTGAAGCTTTCTTT. Translation gives CASSQADRMAEAFF. The variable domain in full, with the rest retrieved from reference TRBV14 and TRBJ1-1, is EAGVTQFPSHSVIEKGQTVTLRCDPISGHDNLYWYRRVMGKEIKFLLHFVKESKQDESGMPNNRFLAERTGGTYSTLKVQPAELEDSGVYFCASSQADRMAEAFFGQGTRLTVV.

This clonotype has at least ten counts. The CDR3 reads CASSPQGGEDTQYF. The CDR3 region has the DNA TGTGCCAGCAGCCCACAGGGCGGTGAAGATACGCAGTATTTT. The chain couples TRBV27 to TRBJ2-3, with D perhaps matching TRBD1 (6 bases). This CDR3 is built from 14 residues. Germline lookup yields CDR1 MNHEY and CDR2 SMNVEV (reference sequence). With 6 bases removed from V and 5 bases from J, the gap between germline ends came to 15 bases.

This clonotype was seen ten or more times. V is TRBV12-3 or TRBV12-4 and J is TRBJ2-7; no definite D call. The CDR3 contains 12 residues. V was shortened by 4 bases and J by 4 bases, with 8 bases between the two germline ends. The CDR3 loop reads CASSSDGYEQYF. The CDR3 DNA reads TGTGCCAGCAGTTCCGACGGATACGAGCAGTACTTC.

This clonotype was seen many times. The rearrangement links TRBV7-3 to TRBJ1-2; 9 nucleotides match TRBD1. Per germline, CDR1 SGHTA and CDR2 FQGTGA. The CDR3 length is 13 residues. The V segment lost 10 bases and the J segment 2 bases; nucleotides outside the gene matches: 5. CDR3 in DNA: TGTGCCAACAGGACAGGGGTGAACTATGGCTACACCTTC. Its protein product is CANRTGVNYGYTF.

Many counts were recorded for this clonotype. The V call is TRBV5-1, the J call TRBJ2-2; a possible D gene is TRBD2 (5 bases). CDR1 is SGHRS and CDR2 is YFSETQ in the germline V gene. CDR3 length: 15 amino acids. The V and J ends lost 4 bases and 0 bases respectively, with 10 bases between them. Here the CDR3 DNA reads TGCGCCAGCAGCGAGGGTCAGGCGAACACCGGGGAGCTGTTTTTT. Translating gives CASSEGQANTGELFF.

This clonotype was observed at least ten times. The rearrangement joins TRBV4-1 to TRBJ2-7; D unresolved. CDR1 and CDR2 from the germline V gene are MGHRA and YSYEKL. The V gene lost 1 base and the J gene lost 3 bases, with 7 bases spanning the gap. The CDR3 consists of 13 residues. DNA for the CDR3: TGCGCCAGCAGCCAAGGCACCTACTACGAGCAGTACTTC. Protein: CASSQGTYYEQYF.

This clonotype was seen a handful of times. The chain recombines TRBV5-1 with TRBJ1-1; TRBD1 is a possible D gene (6 bases). Germline V gene data show CDR1 as SGHRS and CDR2 as YFSETQ. The CDR3 contains 13 residues. V lost 9 bases and J lost 3, with 15 bases in between. This chain's CDR3 is CATTTGADTEAFF. The CDR3 region has the DNA TGCGCCACCACGACAGGAGCGGACACTGAAGCTTTCTTT.

This chain connects TRBV7-2 to TRBJ2-4, with D perhaps matching TRBD2 (7 bases). V was cut by 5 bases and J by 7 bases, with 15 bases left in between. From germline, CDR1 is SGHTA and CDR2 FQGNSA. The CDR3 sequence is 14 residues long. The CDR3 DNA reads as TGTGCCAGCAGCGCTAGGGGGGGCGGTAACATTCAGTACTTC. Its translation is CASSARGGGNIQYF.

The table lists this clonotype with many counts. The V and J genes are TRBV29-1 and TRBJ1-3; D remains ambiguous. CDR1 is SQVTM and CDR2 is ANQGSEA in the germline V gene. The CDR3 has 14 amino acids. Between the trimmed V and J ends, which lost 7 bases and 3 bases, there was a span of 16 bases. This chain's CDR3 is CSGGWGTDGNTIYF. The CDR3 DNA reads as TGCAGCGGTGGGTGGGGTACCGATGGAAACACCATATATTTT.

This chain connects TRBV5-1 to TRBJ1-1; TRBD1 aligns across 7 bases. The V and J ends lost 5 bases and 4 bases, in that order; junction bases with no gene match: 5. The length of the CDR3 is 13 residues. Germline loops: CDR1 SGHRS, CDR2 YFSETQ. The CDR3 loop is CASSSTGATEAFF. CDR3 sequence (DNA): TGCGCCAGCAGTTCCACAGGGGCCACTGAAGCTTTCTTT.

This chain uses TRBV4-2 with TRBJ1-2; TRBD1 matches 10 bases. CDR3 length: 16 residues. V dropped 0 bases and J dropped 6; count of bases not matched to a gene: 7. In germline, CDR1 is LGHNA, CDR2 YNFKEQ. The CDR3 loop is CASSQDVGQGGHGYTF. CDR3 DNA: TGTGCCAGCAGCCAAGACGTCGGACAGGGGGGACATGGCTACACCTTC.

In this sample, this clonotype turned up a few times. The chain combines TRBV7-9 with TRBJ1-2; no definite D call. The ends were cut back, 5 bases at V and 0 bases at J, with 13 bases in the middle. The CDR3 runs to 15 residues. Germline V gene sequence: CDR1 SEHNR, CDR2 FQNEAQ (reference sequence). CDR3 protein: CASSPNLVPNYGYTF. The CDR3 DNA sequence: TGTGCCAGCAGCCCTAACCTTGTACCTAACTATGGCTACACCTTC.

The V and J genes are TRBV18 and TRBJ2-5; D remains unclear. V lost 2 bases to trimming and J lost 0 bases, with 10 bases between them. Germline CDR1 reads KGHSH; CDR2 reads LQKENI. The CDR3 consists of 15 residues. The DNA for the CDR3 is TGTGCCAGCTCACCAAGGGCGCAGGACCAAGAGACCCAGTACTTC. Amino acid sequence: CASSPRAQDQETQYF. The variable domain in full, with the rest retrieved from reference TRBV18 and TRBJ2-5, is NAGVMQNPRHLVRRRGQEARLRCSPMKGHSHVYWYRQLPEEGLKFMVYLQKENIIDESGMPKERFSAEFPKEGPSILRIQQVVRGDSAAYFCASSPRAQDQETQYFGPGTRLLVL.

This clonotype has at least ten counts. The chain employs TRBV5-1 and TRBJ2-2; no reliable D call. Germline V gene sequence: CDR1 SGHRS, CDR2 YFSETQ. CDR3 size: 14 residues. Trimming cost V 4 bases and J 0 bases, with 7 bases left between them. In nucleotides, the CDR3 is TGCGCCAGCAGCGAGAACACGAACACCGGGGAGCTGTTTTTT. Translation gives CASSENTNTGELFF.

There are many counts of this clonotype. The CDR3 sequence is CASSLGALANTGELFF. Here the CDR3 DNA reads TGTGCCAGCAGCTTAGGGGCATTGGCGAACACCGGGGAGCTGTTTTTT. This chain connects TRBV7-9 to TRBJ2-2; no firm D call. The CDR3 covers 16 residues. Trimming cost V 1 base and J 0 bases, with 9 bases left between them. CDR1 is SEHNR and CDR2 is FQNEAQ in the germline V gene (reference sequence). The full variable domain, rest sourced from reference TRBV7-9 and TRBJ2-2, is DTGVSQNPRHKITKRGQNVTFRCDPISEHNRLYWYRQTLGQGPEFLTYFQNEAQLEKSRLLSDRFSAERPKGSFSTLEIQRTEQGDSAMYLCASSLGALANTGELFFGEGSRLTVL.

At least ten counts were recorded for this clonotype. The chain is built from TRBV30 and TRBJ1-5, with D possibly matching TRBD1 (5 bases). This CDR3 is 11 amino acids long. Trimming removed 1 base at V and 10 bases at J, with 8 bases between. CDR1 and CDR2 from the germline V gene are GTSNPN and SVGIG (reference sequence). CDR3 nucleotide sequence: TGTGCCTGGAGTGCCGGGGGACCCCAGCATTTT. Amino acid sequence: CAWSAGGPQHF.

The rearrangement joins TRBV6-5 to TRBJ1-5; 10 positions agree with TRBD1. Germline V gives CDR1 MNHEY, CDR2 SVGAGI. There are 16 residues in the CDR3. The J segment lost 6 bases and the V segment lost 6 bases, leaving 11 bases of the junction unmatched. The CDR3 DNA is TGTGCCAGCAGACCCCGACAGGGGGCGCGTGGTCAGCCCCAGCATTTT. This gives the protein CASRPRQGARGQPQHF.

This clonotype showed up many times. V is TRBV20-1 and J is TRBJ1-4; TRBD1 aligns across 10 bases. Germline assignment: CDR1 DFQATT and CDR2 SNEGSKA (reference sequence). The CDR3 consists of 12 residues. With V trimmed by 6 bases and J by 7 bases, 2 bases remained unmatched. CDR3 sequence: CSAWDRGEKLFF. The CDR3 DNA reads TGCAGTGCCTGGGACAGGGGTGAAAAACTGTTTTTT.

This chain uses TRBV18 with TRBJ1-1; tentatively, D is TRBD1 (5 bases). Germline V gene lookup returns CDR1 KGHSH and CDR2 LQKENI. The length of the CDR3 is 14 residues. V was trimmed by 3 bases and J by 8 bases, leaving 16 bases between them. CDR3 bases: TGTGCCAGCTCACCTGCAAACAGGCCCCAAGAAGCTTTCTTT. Protein sequence: CASSPANRPQEAFF.

The chain uses TRBV6-2 or TRBV6-3 and TRBJ1-5; D perhaps matches TRBD1 (5 bases). The CDR3 loop spans 15 amino acids. V was shortened by 3 bases and J by 1 base, with 10 bases between the two germline ends. The germline gives CDR1 MNHEY, CDR2 SVGEGT. This CDR3 is CASSYVGQSNQPQHF. The DNA of the CDR3 is TGTGCCAGCAGTTATGTGGGGCAAAGCAATCAGCCCCAGCATTTT.

V is TRBV28 and J is TRBJ1-3; D is possibly TRBD1 (5 bases). The CDR3 has 13 residues. The V end lost 3 bases, the J end lost 6 bases, and 9 bases lay between the germline ends. Germline CDR1 reads MDHEN; CDR2 reads SYDVKM. CDR3 DNA: TGTGCCAGCAGTTTCCAGGGTGCAAACACCATATATTTT. Translated, it gives CASSFQGANTIYF.

The table lists this clonotype with a few counts. This chain connects TRBV10-1 to TRBJ2-3, with unresolved D. V lost 5 bases and J 5 bases, leaving 14 bases between the germline ends. The germline gives CDR1 WNHNN, CDR2 SYGVQD (reference sequence). The CDR3 extends over 14 amino acids. The chain's CDR3 is CASSLVAGLDTQYF. CDR3 in DNA: TGCGCCAGCAGTTTAGTGGCCGGGCTAGATACGCAGTATTTT.